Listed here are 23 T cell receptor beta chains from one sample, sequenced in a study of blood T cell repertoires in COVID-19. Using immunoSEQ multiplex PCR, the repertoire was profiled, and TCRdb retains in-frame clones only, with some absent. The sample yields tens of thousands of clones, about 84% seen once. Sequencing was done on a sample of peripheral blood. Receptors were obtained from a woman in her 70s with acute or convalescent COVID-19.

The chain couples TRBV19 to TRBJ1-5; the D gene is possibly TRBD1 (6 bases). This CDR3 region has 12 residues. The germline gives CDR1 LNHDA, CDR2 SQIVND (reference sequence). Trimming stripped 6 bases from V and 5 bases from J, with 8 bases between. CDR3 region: CASRGTYQPQHF. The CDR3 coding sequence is TGTGCCAGTAGAGGGACATATCAGCCCCAGCATTTT.

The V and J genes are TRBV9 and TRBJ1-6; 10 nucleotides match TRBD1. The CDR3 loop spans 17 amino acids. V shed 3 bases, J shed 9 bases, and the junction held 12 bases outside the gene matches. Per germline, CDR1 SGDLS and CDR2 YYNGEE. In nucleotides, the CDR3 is TGTGCCAGCAGCGCCCCTCTTGGGACAGGGGCGGGTTCACCCCTCCACTTT. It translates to CASSAPLGTGAGSPLHF.

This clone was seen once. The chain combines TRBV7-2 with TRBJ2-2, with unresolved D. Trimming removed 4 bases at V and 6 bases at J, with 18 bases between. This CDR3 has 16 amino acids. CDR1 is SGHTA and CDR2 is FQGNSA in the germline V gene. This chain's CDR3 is CASSSRRGSQPGELFF. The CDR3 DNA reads TGTGCCAGCAGCTCGAGAAGAGGATCCCAACCCGGGGAGCTGTTTTTT.

In nucleotides, the CDR3 is TGTGCCAGCAGCTTAGAGGGCCATCTCGGGGGAGGCGCCGGGGAGCTGTTTTTT. Translated: CASSLEGHLGGGAGELFF. This sequence joins TRBV11-3 and TRBJ2-2, with D maybe TRBD2 (6 bases). The germline V gene encodes CDR1 SGHNT and CDR2 YENEEA. V dropped 0 bases and J dropped 6 bases, with 20 bases sitting between them. The CDR3 loop spans 18 amino acids.

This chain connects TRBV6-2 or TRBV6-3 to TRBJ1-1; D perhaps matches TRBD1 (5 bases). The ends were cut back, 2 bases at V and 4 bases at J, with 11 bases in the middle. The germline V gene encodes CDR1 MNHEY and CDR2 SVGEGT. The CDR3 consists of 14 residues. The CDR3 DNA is TGTGCCAGCAGTTACGGAAGGGGTAGCACTGAAGCTTTCTTT. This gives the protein CASSYGRGSTEAFF.

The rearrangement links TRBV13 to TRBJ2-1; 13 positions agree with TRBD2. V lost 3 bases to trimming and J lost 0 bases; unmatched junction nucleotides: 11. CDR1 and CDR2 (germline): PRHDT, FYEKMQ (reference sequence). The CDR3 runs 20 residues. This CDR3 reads CASSLESGTSGVSSYNEQFF. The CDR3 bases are TGTGCCAGCAGCTTGGAATCCGGGACTAGCGGGGTGAGCTCCTACAATGAGCAGTTCTTC. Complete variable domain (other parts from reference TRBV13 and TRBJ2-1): AAGVIQSPRHLIKEKRETATLKCYPIPRHDTVYWYQQGPGQDPQFLISFYEKMQSDKGSIPDRFSAQQFSDYHSELNMSSLELGDSALYFCASSLESGTSGVSSYNEQFFGPGTRLTVL.

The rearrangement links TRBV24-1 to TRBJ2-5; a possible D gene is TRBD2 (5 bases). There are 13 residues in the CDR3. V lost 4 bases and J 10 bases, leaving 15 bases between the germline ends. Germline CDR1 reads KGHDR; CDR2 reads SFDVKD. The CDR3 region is CATSERTGKGQYF. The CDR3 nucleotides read TGTGCCACCAGTGAACGGACGGGGAAGGGCCAGTACTTC.

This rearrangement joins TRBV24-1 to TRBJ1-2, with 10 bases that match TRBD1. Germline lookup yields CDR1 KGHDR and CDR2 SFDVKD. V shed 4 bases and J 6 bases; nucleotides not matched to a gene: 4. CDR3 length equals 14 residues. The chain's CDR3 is CATSDLGTGDGYTF. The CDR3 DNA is TGTGCCACCAGTGACCTTGGGACAGGGGATGGCTACACCTTC.

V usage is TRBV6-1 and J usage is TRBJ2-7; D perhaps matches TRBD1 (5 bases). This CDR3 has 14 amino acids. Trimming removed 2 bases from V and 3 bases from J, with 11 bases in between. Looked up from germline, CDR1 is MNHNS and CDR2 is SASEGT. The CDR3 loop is CASSETQGRYEQYV. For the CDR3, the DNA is TGTGCCAGCAGTGAAACCCAGGGCCGCTACGAGCAGTACGTC.

In DNA form, the CDR3 reads TGTGCCAGCAGCTTACGTAGTAGCGGGCCGAACAATGAGCAGTTCTTC. Translation: CASSLRSSGPNNEQFF. This rearrangement joins TRBV11-3 to TRBJ2-1, with 7 positions matching TRBD2. The CDR3 extends over 16 amino acids. J lost 5 bases, V lost 2 bases, and 9 bases had no gene match. Germline lookup yields CDR1 SGHNT and CDR2 YENEEA. The full variable domain, completed using reference TRBV11-3 and TRBJ2-1, is EAGVVQSPRYKIIEKKQPVAFWCNPISGHNTLYWYLQNLGQGPELLIRYENEEAVDDSQLPKDRFSAERLKGVDSTLKIQPAELGDSAVYLCASSLRSSGPNNEQFFGPGTRLTVL.

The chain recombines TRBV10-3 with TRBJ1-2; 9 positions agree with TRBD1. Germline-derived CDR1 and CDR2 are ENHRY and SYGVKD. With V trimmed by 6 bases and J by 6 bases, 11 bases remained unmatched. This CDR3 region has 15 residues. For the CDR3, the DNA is TGTGCCATCAGACGGGACAGGGTATCCGGGGATGGCTACACCTTC. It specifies CAIRRDRVSGDGYTF.

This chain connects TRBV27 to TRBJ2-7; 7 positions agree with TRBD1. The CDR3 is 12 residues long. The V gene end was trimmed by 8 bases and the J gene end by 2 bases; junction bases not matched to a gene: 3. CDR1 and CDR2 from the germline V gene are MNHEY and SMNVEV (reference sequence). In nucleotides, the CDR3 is TGTGCCAGCGGGGACAGACCCTACGAGCAGTACGTC. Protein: CASGDRPYEQYV.

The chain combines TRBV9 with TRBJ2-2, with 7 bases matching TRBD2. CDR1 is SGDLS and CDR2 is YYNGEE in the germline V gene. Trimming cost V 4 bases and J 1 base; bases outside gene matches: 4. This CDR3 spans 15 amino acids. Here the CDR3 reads CASSPSGGNTGELFF. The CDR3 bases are TGTGCCAGCAGCCCTTCGGGGGGGAACACCGGGGAGCTGTTTTTT.

CDR3 coding DNA: TGTGCCAGCAGCTCTCAGGGGACTGAAGCTTTCTTT. It is translated as CASSSQGTEAFF. The V and J genes are TRBV7-9 and TRBJ1-1; D perhaps matches TRBD1 (6 bases). Trimming shortened V by 4 bases and J by 5 bases, and 8 bases separated the two germline ends. The CDR3 is made up of 12 amino acids. From germline, CDR1 is SEHNR and CDR2 FQNEAQ (reference sequence).

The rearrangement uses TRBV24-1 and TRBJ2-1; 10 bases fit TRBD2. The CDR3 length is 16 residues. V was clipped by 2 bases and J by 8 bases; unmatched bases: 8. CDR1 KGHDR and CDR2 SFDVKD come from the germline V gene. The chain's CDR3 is CATSDSVAGGVHEQFF. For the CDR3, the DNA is TGTGCCACCAGTGATTCCGTAGCGGGAGGAGTCCATGAGCAGTTCTTC.

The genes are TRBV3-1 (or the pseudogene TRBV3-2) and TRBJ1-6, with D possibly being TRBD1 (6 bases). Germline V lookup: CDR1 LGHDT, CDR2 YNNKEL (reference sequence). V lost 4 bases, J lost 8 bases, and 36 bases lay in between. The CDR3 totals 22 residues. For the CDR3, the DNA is TGTGCCAGCAGCCGGTGGGGGTATAGTGGAAAATCGGACAGCCATCACGATTCACCCCTCCACTTT. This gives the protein CASSRWGYSGKSDSHHDSPLHF.

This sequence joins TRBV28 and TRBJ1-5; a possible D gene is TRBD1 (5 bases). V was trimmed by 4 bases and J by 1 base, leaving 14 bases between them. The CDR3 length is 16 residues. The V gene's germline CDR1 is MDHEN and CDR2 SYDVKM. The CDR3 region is CASSSFSAGSNQPQHF. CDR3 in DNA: TGTGCCAGCAGTTCATTCTCTGCAGGGAGCAATCAGCCCCAGCATTTT.

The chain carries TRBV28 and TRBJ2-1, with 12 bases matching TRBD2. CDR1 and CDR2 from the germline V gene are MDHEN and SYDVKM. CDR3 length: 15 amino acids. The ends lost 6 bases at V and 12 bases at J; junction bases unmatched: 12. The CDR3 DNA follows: TGTGCCAGCAGCCCCGCACTAGCGGGGGGAGGGGGGCAGTTCTTC. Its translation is CASSPALAGGGGQFF.

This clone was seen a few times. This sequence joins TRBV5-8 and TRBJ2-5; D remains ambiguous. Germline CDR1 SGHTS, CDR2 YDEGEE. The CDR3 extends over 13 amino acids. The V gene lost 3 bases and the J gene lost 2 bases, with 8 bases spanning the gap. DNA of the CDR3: TGTGCCAGCAGCTCGACCGGGCAAGAGACCCAGTACTTC. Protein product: CASSSTGQETQYF.

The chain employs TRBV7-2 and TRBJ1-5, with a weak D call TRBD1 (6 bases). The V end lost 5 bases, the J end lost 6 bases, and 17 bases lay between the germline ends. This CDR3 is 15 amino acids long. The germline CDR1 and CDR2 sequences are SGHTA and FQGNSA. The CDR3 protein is CASSPDRGAGQPQHF. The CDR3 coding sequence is TGTGCCAGCAGCCCCGATCGGGGGGCGGGTCAGCCCCAGCATTTT. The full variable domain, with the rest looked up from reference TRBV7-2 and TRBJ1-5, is GAGVSQSPSNKVTEKGKDVELRCDPISGHTALYWYRQSLGQGLEFLIYFQGNSAPDKSGLPSDRFSAERTGGSVSTLTIQRTQQEDSAVYLCASSPDRGAGQPQHFGDGTRLSIL.

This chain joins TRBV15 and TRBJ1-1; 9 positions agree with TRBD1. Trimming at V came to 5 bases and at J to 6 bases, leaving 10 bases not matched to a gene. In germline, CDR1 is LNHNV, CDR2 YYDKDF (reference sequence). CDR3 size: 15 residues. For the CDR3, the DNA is TGTGCCACCAGCGTTAGGGACAGGGAGTCCCCTGAAGCTTTCTTT. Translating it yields CATSVRDRESPEAFF.

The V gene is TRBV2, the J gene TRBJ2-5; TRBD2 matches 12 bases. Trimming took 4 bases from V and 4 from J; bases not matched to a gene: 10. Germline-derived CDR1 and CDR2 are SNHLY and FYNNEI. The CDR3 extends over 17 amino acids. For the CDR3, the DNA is TGTGCCAGCAGTGCCGAACTAGCGGGGGGCCTCGGAGAGACCCAGTACTTC. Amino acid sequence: CASSAELAGGLGETQYF.

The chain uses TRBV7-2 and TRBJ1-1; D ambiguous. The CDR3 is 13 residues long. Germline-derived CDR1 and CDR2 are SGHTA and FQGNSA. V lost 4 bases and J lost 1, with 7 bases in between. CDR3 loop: CASSSGANTEAFF. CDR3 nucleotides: TGTGCCAGCAGCTCGGGAGCGAACACTGAAGCTTTCTTT.